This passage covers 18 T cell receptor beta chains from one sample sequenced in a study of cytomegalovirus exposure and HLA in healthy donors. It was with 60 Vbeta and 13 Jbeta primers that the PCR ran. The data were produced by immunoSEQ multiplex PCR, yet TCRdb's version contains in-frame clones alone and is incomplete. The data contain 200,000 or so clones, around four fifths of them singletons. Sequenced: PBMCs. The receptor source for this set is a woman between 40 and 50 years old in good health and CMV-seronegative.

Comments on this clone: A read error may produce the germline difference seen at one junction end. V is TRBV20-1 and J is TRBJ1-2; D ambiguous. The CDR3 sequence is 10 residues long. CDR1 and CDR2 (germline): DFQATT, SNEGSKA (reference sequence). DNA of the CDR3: TGCAGTGCTAGAGGGGCCCCCTACCTCTTC. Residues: CSARGAPYLF.

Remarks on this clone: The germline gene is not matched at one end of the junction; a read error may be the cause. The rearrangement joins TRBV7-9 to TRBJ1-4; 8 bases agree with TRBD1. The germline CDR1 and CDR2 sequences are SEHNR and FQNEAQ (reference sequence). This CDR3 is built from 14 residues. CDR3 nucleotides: TGTTCCAGCAGCCGGACAGGGACTAATGAAAAACTGTTTTTT. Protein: CSSSRTGTNEKLFF.

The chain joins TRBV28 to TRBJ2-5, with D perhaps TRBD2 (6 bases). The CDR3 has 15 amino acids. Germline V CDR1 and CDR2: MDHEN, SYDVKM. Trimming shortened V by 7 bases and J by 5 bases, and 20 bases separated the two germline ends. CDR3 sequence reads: CASITGGVAVETQYF. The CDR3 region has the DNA TGTGCCAGCATCACCGGAGGGGTAGCGGTGGAGACCCAGTACTTC.

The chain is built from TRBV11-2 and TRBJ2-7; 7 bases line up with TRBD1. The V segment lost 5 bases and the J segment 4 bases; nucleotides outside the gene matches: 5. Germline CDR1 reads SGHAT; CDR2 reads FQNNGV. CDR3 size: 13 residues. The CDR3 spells CASSADRAYEQYF. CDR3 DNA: TGTGCCAGCAGCGCCGACAGGGCGTACGAGCAGTACTTC.

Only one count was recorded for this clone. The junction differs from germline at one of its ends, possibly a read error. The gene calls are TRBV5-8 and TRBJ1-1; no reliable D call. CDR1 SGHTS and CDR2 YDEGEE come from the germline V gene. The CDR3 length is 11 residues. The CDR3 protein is CASSLDTEAFF. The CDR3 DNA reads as TGTGCCAGCAGCTTGGACACCGAAGCTTTCTTT. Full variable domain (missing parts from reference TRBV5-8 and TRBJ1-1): EAGVTQSPTHLIKTRGQQATLRCSPISGHTSVYWYQQALGLGLQFLLWYDEGEERNRGNFPPRFSGRQFPNYSSELNVNALELEDSALYLCASSLDTEAFFGQGTRLTVV.

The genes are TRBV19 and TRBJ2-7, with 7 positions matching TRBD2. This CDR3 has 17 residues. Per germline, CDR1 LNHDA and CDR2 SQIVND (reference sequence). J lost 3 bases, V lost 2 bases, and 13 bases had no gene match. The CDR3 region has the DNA TGTGCCAGTAGTATATCCGGGCTAGCGGAAACCTACTACGAGCAGTACTTC. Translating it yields CASSISGLAETYYEQYF.

The CDR3 DNA reads as TGCAGCGCCGGGACAGGGGGCGATGAGCAGTTCTTC. Translated, it gives CSAGTGGDEQFF. The chain couples TRBV29-1 to TRBJ2-1; 12 nucleotides agree with TRBD1. V shed 7 bases, J shed 8 bases, and the junction held 3 bases outside the gene matches. Germline V gene data show CDR1 as SQVTM and CDR2 as ANQGSEA. The CDR3 covers 12 residues.

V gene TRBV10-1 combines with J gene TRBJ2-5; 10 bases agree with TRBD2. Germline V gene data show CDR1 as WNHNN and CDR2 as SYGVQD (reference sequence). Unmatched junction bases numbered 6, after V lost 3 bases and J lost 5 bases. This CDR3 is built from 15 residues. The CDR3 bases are TGCGCCAGCAGTGACGCTAGCGGGAGCTTGGAGACCCAGTACTTC. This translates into CASSDASGSLETQYF.

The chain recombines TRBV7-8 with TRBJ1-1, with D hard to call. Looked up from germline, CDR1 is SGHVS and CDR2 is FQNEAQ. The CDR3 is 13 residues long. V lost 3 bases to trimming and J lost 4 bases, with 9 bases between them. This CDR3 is CASSLALPTEAFF. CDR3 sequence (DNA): TGTGCCAGCAGCTTGGCTTTACCCACTGAAGCTTTCTTT.

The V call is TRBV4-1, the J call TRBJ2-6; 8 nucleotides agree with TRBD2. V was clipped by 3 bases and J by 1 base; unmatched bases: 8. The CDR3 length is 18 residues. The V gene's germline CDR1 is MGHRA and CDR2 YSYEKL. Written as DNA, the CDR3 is TGCGCCAGCAGCCAGGAACCGGGACTAGGTTCTGGGGCCAACGTCCTGACTTTC. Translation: CASSQEPGLGSGANVLTF.

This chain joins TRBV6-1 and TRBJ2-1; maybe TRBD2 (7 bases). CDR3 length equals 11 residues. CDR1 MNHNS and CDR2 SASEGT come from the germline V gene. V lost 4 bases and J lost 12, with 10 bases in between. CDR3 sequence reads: CASSVGGGQFF. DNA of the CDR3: TGTGCCAGCAGTGTGGGAGGGGGGCAGTTCTTC.

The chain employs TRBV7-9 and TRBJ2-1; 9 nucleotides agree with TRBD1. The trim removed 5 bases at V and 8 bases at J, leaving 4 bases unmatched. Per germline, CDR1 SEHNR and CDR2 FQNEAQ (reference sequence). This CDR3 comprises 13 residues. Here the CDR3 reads CASSPDRGHEQFF. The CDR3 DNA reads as TGTGCCAGCAGCCCGGACAGGGGCCATGAGCAGTTCTTC.

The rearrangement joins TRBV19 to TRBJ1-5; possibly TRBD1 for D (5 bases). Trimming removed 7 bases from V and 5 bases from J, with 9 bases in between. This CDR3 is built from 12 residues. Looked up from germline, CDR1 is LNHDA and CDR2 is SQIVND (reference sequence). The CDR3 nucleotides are TGTGCCAGTAATCGCAGGGATCAGCCCCAGCATTTT. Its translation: CASNRRDQPQHF.

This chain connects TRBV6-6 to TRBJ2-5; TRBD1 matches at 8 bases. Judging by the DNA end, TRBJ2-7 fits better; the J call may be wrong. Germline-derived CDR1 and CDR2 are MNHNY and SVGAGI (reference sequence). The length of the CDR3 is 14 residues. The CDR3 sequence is CASRIQTGAYEQYF. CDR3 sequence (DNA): TGTGCCAGCAGGATTCAGACAGGGGCCTACGAGCAGTACTTC.

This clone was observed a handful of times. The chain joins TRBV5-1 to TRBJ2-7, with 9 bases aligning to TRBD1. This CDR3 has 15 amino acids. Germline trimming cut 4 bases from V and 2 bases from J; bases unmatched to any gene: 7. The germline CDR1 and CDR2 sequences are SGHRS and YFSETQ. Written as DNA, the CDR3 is TGCGCCAGCAGCGAGGACAGGGGAAACACCTACGAGCAGTACTTC. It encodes CASSEDRGNTYEQYF.

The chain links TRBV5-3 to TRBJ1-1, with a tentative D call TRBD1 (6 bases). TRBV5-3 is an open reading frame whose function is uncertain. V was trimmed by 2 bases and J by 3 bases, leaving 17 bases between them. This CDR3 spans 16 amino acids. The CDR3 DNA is TGTGCCAGAAGCTTCTGGGGGCGCGTGGGCTACACTGAAGCTTTCTTT. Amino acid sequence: CARSFWGRVGYTEAFF.

The DNA of the CDR3 is TGTGCCAGCAGTTTATCGGTACGGGGGACCATGGCCAAAAACATTCAGTACTTC. It translates to CASSLSVRGTMAKNIQYF. V usage is TRBV27 and J usage is TRBJ2-4; D might be TRBD2 (6 bases). The CDR3 totals 18 residues. CDR1 and CDR2 from the germline V gene are MNHEY and SMNVEV (reference sequence). Trimming stripped 0 bases from V and 1 base from J, with 16 bases between.

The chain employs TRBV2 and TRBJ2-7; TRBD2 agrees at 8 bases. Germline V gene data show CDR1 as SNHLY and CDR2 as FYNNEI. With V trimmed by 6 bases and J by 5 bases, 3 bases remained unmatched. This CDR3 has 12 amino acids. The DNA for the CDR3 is TGTGCCAGCAGAGGACTAGCCCACGAGCAGTACTTC. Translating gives CASRGLAHEQYF.